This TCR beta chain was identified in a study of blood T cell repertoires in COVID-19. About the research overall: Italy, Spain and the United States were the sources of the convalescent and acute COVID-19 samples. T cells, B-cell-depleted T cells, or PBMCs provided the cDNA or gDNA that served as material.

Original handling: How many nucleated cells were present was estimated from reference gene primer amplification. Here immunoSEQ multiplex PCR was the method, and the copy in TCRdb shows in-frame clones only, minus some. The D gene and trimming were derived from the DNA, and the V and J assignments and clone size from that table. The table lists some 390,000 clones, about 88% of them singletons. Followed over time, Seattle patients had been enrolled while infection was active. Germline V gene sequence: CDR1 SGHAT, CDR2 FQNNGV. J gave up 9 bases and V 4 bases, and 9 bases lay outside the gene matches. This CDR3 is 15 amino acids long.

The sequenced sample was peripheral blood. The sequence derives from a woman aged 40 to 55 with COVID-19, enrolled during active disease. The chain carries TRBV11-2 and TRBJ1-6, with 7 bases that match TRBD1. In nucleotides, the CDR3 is TGTGCCAGCAGCTCGTACCGGGACAGAGGTTCACCCCTCCACTTT. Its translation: CASSSYRDRGSPLHF. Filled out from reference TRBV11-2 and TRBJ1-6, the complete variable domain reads EAGVAQSPRYKIIEKRQSVAFWCNPISGHATLYWYQQILGQGPKLLIQFQNNGVVDDSQLPKDRFSAERLKGVDSTLKIQPAKLEDSAVYLCASSSYRDRGSPLHFGNGTRLTVT.